This T cell receptor beta chain was captured by sequencing in a study of T cell responses to AZD1222 COVID-19 vaccine. Overall study findings and caveats: Most donors were white British, females outnumbered males, and clonal diversity was possibly underestimated.

As for this clone: Antigen specificity is unknown.

Germline V gene lookup returns CDR1 LGHNA and CDR2 YNFKEQ. The CDR3 loop spans 17 amino acids. V was clipped by 1 base and J by 6 bases; unmatched bases: 11. Libraries were prepared by immunoSEQ multiplex PCR; TCRdb keeps only in-frame clonotypes and omits some of them. This repertoire shows about 140,000 clones, more than 80% found once; its top ten account for approximately 3.1%. The sequences come from peripheral blood, collected on day 0 of AZD1222 vaccination. The TCR comes from an adult in good health. The rearrangement uses TRBV4-2 and TRBJ1-4; 7 bases match TRBD1. The CDR3 region has the DNA TGTGCCAGCAGCCAAGTCGCGGGTTCGGGACAGCATGAAAAACTGTTTTTT. This codes for CASSQVAGSGQHEKLFF.